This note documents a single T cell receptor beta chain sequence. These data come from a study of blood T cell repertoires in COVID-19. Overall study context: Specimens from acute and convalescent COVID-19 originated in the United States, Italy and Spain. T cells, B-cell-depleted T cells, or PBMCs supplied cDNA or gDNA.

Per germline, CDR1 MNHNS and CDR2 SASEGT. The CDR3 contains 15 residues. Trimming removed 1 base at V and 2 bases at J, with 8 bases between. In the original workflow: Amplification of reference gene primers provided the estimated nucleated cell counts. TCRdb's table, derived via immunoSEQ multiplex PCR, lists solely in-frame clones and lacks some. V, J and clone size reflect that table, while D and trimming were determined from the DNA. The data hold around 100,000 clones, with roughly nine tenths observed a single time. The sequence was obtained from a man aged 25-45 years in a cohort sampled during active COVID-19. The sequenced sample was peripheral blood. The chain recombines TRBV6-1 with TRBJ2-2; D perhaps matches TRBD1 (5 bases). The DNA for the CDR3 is TGTGCCAGCAGTGAAGGGACAAGAAACACCGGGGAGCTGTTTTTT. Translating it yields CASSEGTRNTGELFF.